This T cell receptor beta chain was found in a study of blood T cell repertoires in COVID-19 (dated by TCRdb to 2018 to 2020). A note on the overall study: Samples covering the acute and convalescent phases of COVID-19 were provided by collaborators in the United States, Italy and Spain. The prospective study material was composed of cDNA or gDNA derived from T cells, B-cell-depleted T cells, or PBMCs. Deeply sampled blood TCRbeta repertoires from subjects exposed to, actively infected with, or recovered from COVID-19 were included in the dataset. A freely available public database, intended as a resource for researchers studying the immune response to SARS-CoV-2, is where the repertoires were released. The samples were drawn from two sources: the first 160 participants of the ongoing ImmuneRACE study, and 1,200 or so subjects contributed by 6 global collaborators. Sample metadata almost always included a de-identified subject ID, COVID-19 status, age in years and sex. HLA class I and class II types, where available, came from metadata supplied by the sample provider rather than from assay-based typing. Study-level results and caveats: How much clinical and demographic metadata was included differed by source and by participant, and the metadata was provided uncurated.

A note on this clone: Its antigen remains unidentified. Base quality data are lacking; no much larger clone is found one base away.

TCRbeta CDR3 regions were amplified from genomic DNA by means of the immunoSEQ Assay, a bias-controlled multiplex PCR. In the source study's methods: Within the assay, amplification of reference gene primers was used to estimate how many nucleated cells each sample contained. To quantify the absolute abundance of each unique TCRbeta CDR3 rearrangement, sequence reads were collapsed and filtered. For each sample, productive Simpson clonality was calculated by taking the square root of Simpson's diversity index across productive rearrangements. Entries here come from immuneACCESS through TCRdb and include only in-frame sequences with V and J called. Some clones fail to appear in such tables; in the studies checked, an unresolved V gene covers under half of the shortfall, and the cause of the remainder is unknown. Clonal size and the V and J genes are those of that table, whereas D and trimming came from the DNA. In this sample the table shows some 130,000 clones, 80% to 85% of which occur a single time. 15% to 20% of the sample rests with the top ten.

Enrolling through a virtual design, the prospective study's participants ranged in age from roughly 18 to 100 years and lived across about two dozen United States geographic areas. In the prospective study, participants were assigned to cohorts based on the clinical history participants reported in a screening survey and a study questionnaire. Recovered participants in ImmuneRACE Cohort 3 were defined by two consecutive negative NP/OP PCR tests, clearance by a healthcare professional, or resolution of symptoms. In the prospective study, mobile phlebotomists collected whole blood, serum and a nasopharyngeal or oropharyngeal swab from each participant. Prospective study participants could optionally give additional blood draws and questionnaires over an approximately two-month period. Blood samples from the prospective study were shipped frozen or at room temperature prior to DNA extraction. The clonotype comes from a man aged 25-40 years who had recovered from COVID-19. Sequenced input: PBMCs or T cells enriched from blood (not recorded which).

The CDR3 region has the sequence CASSLIQGDANTGELFF. The sequence in DNA is TGTGCCAGCAGTCTTATACAGGGGGATGCGAACACCGGGGAGCTGTTTTTT. Here the chain combines TRBV7-8 and TRBJ2-2; the central 8 bases match TRBD1. The CDR3 numbers 17 residues from cysteine through phenylalanine. Only the CDR3 region is kept as DNA, spanning 51 bases read in frame from base 1. The germline V gene encodes CDR1 SGHVS and CDR2 FQNEAQ. Ends trimmed: V by 6 bases, J by 0 bases; bases unmatched to a gene: 9.